This T cell receptor (beta chain) was captured in a study of T cells after yellow fever vaccination. Study at large: SMART-Seq v4 Ultra Low Input prepared the low-cell-number fractions.

Study-wide results and limits: Most primary-vaccination clones recurred post-booster (approximately 95% CD4, just over 85% CD8).

One entry per CDR3 protein results from TCRdb running MiXCR on the 5' RACE reads. Of about 580,000 distinct CDR3 sequences detected, around 16% appear once; the ten largest clones hold 15% to 20%. Worth noting for this clonotype: Antigen: not known.

V was pared by 7 bases and J by 9 bases, with 8 bases of the junction left unmatched. This CDR3 region has 12 residues. Germline lookup yields CDR1 MGHDK and CDR2 SYGVNS. The receptor comes from a man younger than 30 who received the YFV17D yellow fever vaccine. This specimen was PBMCs, taken about 5 days after the first yellow fever vaccination. V gene TRBV25-1 combines with J gene TRBJ2-7; TRBD1 agrees at 8 bases. CDR3 in amino acids: CASTGQGRLQYF. DNA for the CDR3: TGTGCCAGCACCGGACAGGGTAGGTTGCAGTACTTC.